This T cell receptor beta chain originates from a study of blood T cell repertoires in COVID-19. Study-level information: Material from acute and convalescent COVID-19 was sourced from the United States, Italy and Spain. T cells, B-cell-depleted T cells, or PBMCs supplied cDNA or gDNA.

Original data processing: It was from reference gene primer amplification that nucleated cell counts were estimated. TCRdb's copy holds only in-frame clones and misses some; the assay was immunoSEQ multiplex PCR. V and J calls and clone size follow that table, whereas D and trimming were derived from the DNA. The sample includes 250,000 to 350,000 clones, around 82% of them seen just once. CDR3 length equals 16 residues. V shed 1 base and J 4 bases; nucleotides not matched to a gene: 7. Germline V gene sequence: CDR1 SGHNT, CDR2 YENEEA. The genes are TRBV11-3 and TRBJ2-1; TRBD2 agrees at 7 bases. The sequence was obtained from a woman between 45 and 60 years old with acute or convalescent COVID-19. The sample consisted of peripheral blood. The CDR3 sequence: CASSLVGRESYNEQFF. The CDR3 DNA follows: TGTGCCAGCAGCTTAGTGGGGCGGGAGAGTTACAATGAGCAGTTCTTC.